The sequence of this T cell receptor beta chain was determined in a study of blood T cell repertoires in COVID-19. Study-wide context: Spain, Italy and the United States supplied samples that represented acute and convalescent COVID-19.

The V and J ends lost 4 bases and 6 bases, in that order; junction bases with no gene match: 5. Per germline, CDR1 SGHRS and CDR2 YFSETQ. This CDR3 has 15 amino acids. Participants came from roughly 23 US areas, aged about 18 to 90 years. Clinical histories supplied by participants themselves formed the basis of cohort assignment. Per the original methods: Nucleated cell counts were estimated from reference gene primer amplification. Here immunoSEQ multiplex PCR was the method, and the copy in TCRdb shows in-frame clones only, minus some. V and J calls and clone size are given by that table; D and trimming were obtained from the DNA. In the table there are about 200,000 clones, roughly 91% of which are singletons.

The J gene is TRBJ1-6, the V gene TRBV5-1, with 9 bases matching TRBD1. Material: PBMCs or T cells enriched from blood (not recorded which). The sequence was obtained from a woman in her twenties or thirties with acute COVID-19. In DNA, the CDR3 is TGCGCCAGCAGCACCTCACAGGGGGCTAATTCACCCCTCCACTTT. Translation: CASSTSQGANSPLHF.